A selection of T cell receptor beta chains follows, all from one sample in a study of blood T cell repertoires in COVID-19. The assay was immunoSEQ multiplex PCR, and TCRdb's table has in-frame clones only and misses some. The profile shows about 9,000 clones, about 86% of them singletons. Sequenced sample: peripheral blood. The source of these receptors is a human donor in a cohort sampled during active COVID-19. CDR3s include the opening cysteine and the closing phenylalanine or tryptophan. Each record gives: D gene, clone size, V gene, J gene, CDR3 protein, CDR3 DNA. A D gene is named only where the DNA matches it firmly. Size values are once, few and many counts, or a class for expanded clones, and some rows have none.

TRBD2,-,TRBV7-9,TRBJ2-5,CASSLRGLAGEGKTQYF,TGTGCCAGCAGCTTAAGGGGACTAGCGGGAGAGGGAAAGACCCAGTACTTC
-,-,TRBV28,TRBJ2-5,CASSPPTGMGETQYF,TGTGCCAGCAGTCCGCCCACAGGGATGGGAGAGACCCAGTACTTC
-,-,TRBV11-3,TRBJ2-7,CASSFFRWGQRCEQYF,TGTGCCAGCAGCTTCTTCCGCTGGGGCCAACGTTGCGAGCAGTACTTC
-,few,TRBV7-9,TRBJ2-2,CASTAGSGDGELFF,TGTGCCAGCACGGCTGGTTCAGGGGACGGGGAGCTGTTTTTT
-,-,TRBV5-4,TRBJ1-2,CASSPRGIYGYTF,TGTGCCAGCAGCCCCAGGGGCATCTATGGCTACACCTTC
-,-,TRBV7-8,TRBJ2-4,CASSTGHQLAKNIQYF,TGTGCCAGCAGCACTGGACACCAACTAGCCAAAAACATTCAGTACTTC
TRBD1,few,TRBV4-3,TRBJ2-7,CASSQNSGTGQYF,TGCGCCAGCAGCCAAAATTCGGGGACAGGGCAGTACTTC
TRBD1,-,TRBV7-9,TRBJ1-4,CASSFIQKTGSHEKLFF,TGTGCCAGCAGCTTCATTCAAAAGACAGGGTCGCATGAAAAACTGTTTTTT
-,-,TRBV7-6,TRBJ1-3,CASSSPSDNSGNTIYF,TGTGCCAGCAGCTCCCCCTCGGACAACTCTGGAAACACCATATATTTT
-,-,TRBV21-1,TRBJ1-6,CASSKAEGGDSPLHF,TGTGCCAGCAGCAAAGCTGAAGGAGGGGATTCACCCCTCCACTTT
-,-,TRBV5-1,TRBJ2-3,CASSLGQIGSTDTQYF,TGCGCCAGCAGCCTGGGACAAATAGGTAGCACAGATACGCAGTATTTT
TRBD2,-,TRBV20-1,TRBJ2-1,CSASAPGLAGSNEQFF,TGCAGTGCTAGTGCACCGGGACTAGCGGGGTCTAATGAGCAGTTCTTC
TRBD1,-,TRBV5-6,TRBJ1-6,CASSLTTGASSYNSPLHF,TGTGCCAGCAGCTTAACGACAGGGGCCAGCTCCTATAATTCACCCCTCCACTTT
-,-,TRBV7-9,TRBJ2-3,CASSTMTGGTDTQYF,TGTGCCAGCAGCACGATGACGGGGGGCACAGATACGCAGTATTTT
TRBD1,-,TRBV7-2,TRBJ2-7,CASSPQTGPYEQYF,TGTGCCAGCAGCCCCCAGACAGGGCCCTACGAGCAGTACTTC
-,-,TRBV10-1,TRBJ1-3,CASSVKTGFQTSFGNTIYF,TGCGCCAGCAGCGTAAAAACAGGGTTTCAGACCTCCTTCGGAAACACCATATATTTT
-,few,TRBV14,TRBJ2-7,CASSQVIGGGAPYEQYF,TGTGCCAGCAGCCAAGTGATCGGAGGGGGGGCCCCCTACGAGCAGTACTTC
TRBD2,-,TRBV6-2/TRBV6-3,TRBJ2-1,CASSRTSGTNEQFF,TGTGCCAGCAGCCGGACTAGCGGAACCAATGAGCAGTTCTTC
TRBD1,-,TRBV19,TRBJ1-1,CASSTGTGNTEAFF,TGTGCCAGTAGTACCGGGACAGGAAACACTGAAGCTTTCTTT
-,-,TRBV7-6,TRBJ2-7,CASSLGGRDFEQYF,TGTGCCAGCAGCTTAGGAGGCCGGGATTTTGAGCAGTACTTC
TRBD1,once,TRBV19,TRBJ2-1,CASSIDQGDASYNEQFF,TGTGCCAGTAGTATAGATCAGGGGGACGCCTCCTACAATGAGCAGTTCTTC
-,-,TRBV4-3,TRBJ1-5,CASSQSGDYNQPQHF,TGCGCCAGCAGCCAATCCGGCGACTATAATCAGCCCCAGCATTTT
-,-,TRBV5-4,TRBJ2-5,CASSLGASEETQYF,TGTGCCAGCAGCTTGGGAGCTAGCGAAGAGACCCAGTACTTC
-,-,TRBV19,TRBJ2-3,CASSIGQGPPTDTQYF,TGTGCCAGTAGTATTGGCCAGGGGCCTCCGACAGATACGCAGTATTTT
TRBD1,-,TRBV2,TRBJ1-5,CASRRGDRNQPQHF,TGTGCCAGCAGGAGAGGGGACAGGAATCAGCCCCAGCATTTT
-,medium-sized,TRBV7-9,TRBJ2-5,CASTYSGQETQYF,TGTGCCAGCACCTATAGTGGGCAGGAGACCCAGTACTTC
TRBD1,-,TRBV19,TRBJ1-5,CASSIRGQGQPQHF,TGTGCCAGTAGTATCAGGGGGCAAGGTCAGCCCCAGCATTTT
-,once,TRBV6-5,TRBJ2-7,CASTKLDEQYF,TGTGCCAGCACCAAATTAGACGAGCAGTACTTC
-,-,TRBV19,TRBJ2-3,CASSIGTPVTQYF,TGTGCCAGTAGTATAGGAACGCCGGTTACGCAGTATTTT